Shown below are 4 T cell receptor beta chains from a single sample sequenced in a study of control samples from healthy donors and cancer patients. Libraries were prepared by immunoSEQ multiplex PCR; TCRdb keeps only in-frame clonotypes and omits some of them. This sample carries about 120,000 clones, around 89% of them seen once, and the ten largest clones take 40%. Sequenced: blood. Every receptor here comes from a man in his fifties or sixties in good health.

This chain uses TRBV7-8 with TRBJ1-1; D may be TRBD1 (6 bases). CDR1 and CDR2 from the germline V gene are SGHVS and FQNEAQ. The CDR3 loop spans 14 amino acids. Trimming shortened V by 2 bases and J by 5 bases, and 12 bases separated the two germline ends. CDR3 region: CASSLTPGDTEAFF. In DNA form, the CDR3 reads TGTGCCAGCAGCTTAACTCCAGGGGATACTGAAGCTTTCTTT.

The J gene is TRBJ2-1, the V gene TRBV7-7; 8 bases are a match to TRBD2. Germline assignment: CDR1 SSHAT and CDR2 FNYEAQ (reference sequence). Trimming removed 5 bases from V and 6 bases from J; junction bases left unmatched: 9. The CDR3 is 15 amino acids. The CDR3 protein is CASSPLPGGANEQFF. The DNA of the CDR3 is TGTGCCAGCAGCCCCTTGCCCGGGGGGGCCAATGAGCAGTTCTTC.

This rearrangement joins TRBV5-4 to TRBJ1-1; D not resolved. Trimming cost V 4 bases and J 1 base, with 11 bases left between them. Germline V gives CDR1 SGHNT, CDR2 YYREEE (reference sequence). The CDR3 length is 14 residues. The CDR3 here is CASSIRASNTEAFF. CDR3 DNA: TGTGCCAGCAGCATCCGGGCCTCGAACACTGAAGCTTTCTTT.

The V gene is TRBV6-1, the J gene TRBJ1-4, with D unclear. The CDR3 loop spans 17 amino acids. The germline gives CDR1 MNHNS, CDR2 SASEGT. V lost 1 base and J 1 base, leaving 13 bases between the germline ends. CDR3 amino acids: CASSEDRRAQTNEKLFF. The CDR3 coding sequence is TGTGCCAGCAGTGAAGATAGAAGGGCTCAAACTAATGAAAAACTGTTTTTT.